The 10 T cell receptor beta chains reported below all come from one sample, sequenced in a study of blood T cell repertoires in COVID-19. Assay used: immunoSEQ multiplex PCR; TCRdb lists only in-frame clones, some missing. The table includes tens of thousands of clones, roughly 80% detected once. Specimen: peripheral blood. These receptors all come from a man older than 75 with COVID-19, enrolled during active disease.

This rearrangement joins TRBV27 to TRBJ2-3; possibly TRBD2 for D (5 bases). Trimming shortened V by 3 bases and J by 2 bases, and 9 bases separated the two germline ends. CDR1 is MNHEY and CDR2 is SMNVEV in the germline V gene (reference sequence). This CDR3 region has 14 residues. The CDR3 loop reads CASSFQRNTDTQYF. CDR3 DNA: TGTGCCAGCAGTTTCCAGCGGAACACAGATACGCAGTATTTT.

The CDR3, as DNA: TGTGCCAGCTGCCGGGGGGGGCCTTTCAGCGAGCAGTTCTTC. Amino acid sequence: CASCRGGPFSEQFF. This chain links TRBV2 with TRBJ2-1; 8 positions agree with TRBD2. V lost 8 bases and J lost 10; bases outside the gene matches: 13. CDR1 is SNHLY and CDR2 is FYNNEI in the germline V gene. CDR3 size: 14 residues.

The V and J genes are TRBV11-3 and TRBJ2-5; D call uncertain. The CDR3 is 12 amino acids. Trimming stripped 0 bases from V and 9 bases from J, with 8 bases between. Germline CDR1 is SGHNT and CDR2 is YENEEA. The CDR3 coding sequence is TGTGCCAGCAGCTTAGAAGTGGGCCCCCAGTACTTC. It specifies CASSLEVGPQYF.

This chain uses TRBV5-1 with TRBJ2-1; 7 bases agree with TRBD2. V trimming: 4 bases; J trimming: 3 bases; junction bases outside the gene matches: 10. Germline V gene sequence: CDR1 SGHRS, CDR2 YFSETQ. This CDR3 is built from 16 residues. CDR3 bases: TGCGCCAGCAGCGACCCCGGGACTAAAGGCTACAATGAGCAGTTCTTC. As protein: CASSDPGTKGYNEQFF.

This clone was counted a single time. At one end, the junction sequence differs from germline, possibly due to a read error. The rearrangement links TRBV30 to TRBJ1-6, with D maybe TRBD1 (6 bases). From germline, CDR1 is GTSNPN and CDR2 SVGIG (reference sequence). The CDR3 totals 16 residues. The CDR3 sequence is CAWSSPDRSFNSPLHF. The CDR3 DNA reads TGTGCCTGGAGTTCCCCGGACAGATCCTTTAATTCACCCCTCCACTTT.

The V call is TRBV6-6, the J call TRBJ1-1, with D uncertain. This CDR3 has 13 residues. Germline V gene sequence: CDR1 MNHNY, CDR2 SVGAGI (reference sequence). V gave up 6 bases and J gave up 0 bases, with 8 bases separating them. DNA for the CDR3: TGTGCCAGCAGAGGAGGGATGAACACTGAAGCTTTCTTT. It is translated as CASRGGMNTEAFF.

V usage is TRBV7-6 and J usage is TRBJ2-5; TRBD1 aligns across 8 bases. V lost 5 bases to trimming and J lost 3 bases; unmatched junction nucleotides: 11. The CDR3 spans 16 residues. The germline V gene encodes CDR1 SGHVS and CDR2 FNYEAQ. The CDR3 spells CASSAGGGQGEETQYF. CDR3 in DNA: TGTGCCAGCAGCGCAGGTGGCGGACAGGGAGAAGAGACCCAGTACTTC.

This sequence joins TRBV7-9 and TRBJ2-5, with TRBD2 matching over 11 bases. Germline CDR1 and CDR2: SEHNR and FQNEAQ (reference sequence). The CDR3 has 18 amino acids. Trimming took 2 bases from V and 2 from J; bases not matched to a gene: 10. CDR3 sequence: CASSLSLSLAGEQETQYF. The CDR3 nucleotides read TGTGCCAGCAGCTTAAGCTTGTCACTAGCGGGAGAACAAGAGACCCAGTACTTC.

The chain has TRBV7-8 and TRBJ1-1; 10 bases are a match to TRBD1. Germline CDR1 is SGHVS and CDR2 is FQNEAQ. V lost 3 bases, J lost 7 bases, and 5 bases stayed unmatched. This CDR3 region has 14 residues. The CDR3 spells CASSFDRGRGEAFF. The CDR3 bases are TGTGCCAGCAGCTTTGACAGGGGGCGAGGTGAAGCTTTCTTT.

V and J are TRBV6-4 and TRBJ1-2, with 7 bases identical to TRBD1. In germline, CDR1 is MRHNA, CDR2 SNTAGT. There are 14 residues in the CDR3. The trim removed 3 bases at V and 6 bases at J, leaving 7 bases unmatched. The CDR3 region is CASSEVVGQHGYTF. The CDR3 coding sequence is TGTGCCAGCAGTGAAGTGGTGGGACAGCATGGCTACACCTTC.